The subject of this entry is one T cell receptor beta chain. This sample is drawn from a study of CD8 T cells in Susac syndrome. TEMRA cells were FACS-enriched, while CD8+ and CD4+ T cells were negatively isolated. Germline values: CDR1 LNHDA, CDR2 SQIVND (reference sequence). V lost 7 bases, J lost 4 bases, and 25 bases lay in between. This CDR3 has 17 residues. With random hexamers, reverse transcription was performed on 0.5 to 1 ug of RNA. From the immunoSEQ multiplex PCR reads, TCRdb called clonotypes with MiXCR, one entry per CDR3 protein. Seen here are under 350,000 distinct CDR3 sequences, about 92% observed once, and the top ten hold roughly 0.064%.

This receptor was identified in a human donor with multiple sclerosis. The sample was CD4+ T cells from PBMCs. This chain connects TRBV19 to TRBJ1-2, with a weak D call TRBD1 (6 bases). The CDR3 sequence is CASIGGMGGQNGYGYTF. The CDR3 coding sequence is TGTGCCAGTATCGGGGGGATGGGGGGGCAGAACGGCTATGGCTACACCTTC.